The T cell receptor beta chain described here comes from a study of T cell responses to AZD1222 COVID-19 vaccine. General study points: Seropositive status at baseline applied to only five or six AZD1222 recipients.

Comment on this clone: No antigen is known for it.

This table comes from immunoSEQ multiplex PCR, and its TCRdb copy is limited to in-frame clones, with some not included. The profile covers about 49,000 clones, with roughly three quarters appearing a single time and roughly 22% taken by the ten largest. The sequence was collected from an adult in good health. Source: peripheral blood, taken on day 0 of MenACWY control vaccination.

DNA of the CDR3: TGTGCCAGCAGCTTAGTGAAACAGGGACGGACCCAGTACTTC. Protein product: CASSLVKQGRTQYF. This chain links TRBV7-8 with TRBJ2-5, with a possible D match to TRBD1 (6 bases). The CDR3 loop spans 14 amino acids. CDR1 is SGHVS and CDR2 is FQNEAQ in the germline V gene. V dropped 1 base and J dropped 7 bases, with 13 bases sitting between them.